The 26 T cell receptor beta chains reported below all come from one sample, sequenced in a study of CD8 T cells in ankylosing spondylitis. MiXCR, applied by TCRdb to the 5' RACE reads, yields one record per CDR3 protein. The data contain under 250,000 distinct CDR3 sequences, roughly 26% of them singletons. Sequenced input: blood, either unsorted or a sorted T cell fraction (not recorded which). The origin of the receptors is a male donor with ankylosing spondylitis or in good health (not recorded which).

This clonotype was seen a handful of times. This chain links TRBV29-1 with TRBJ2-7; no clear D. V was clipped by 4 bases and J by 1 base, with 17 bases between them. The length of the CDR3 is 15 residues. Germline CDR1 is SQVTM and CDR2 is ANQGSEA. In DNA, the CDR3 is TGCAGCGTTGTCCCCCAGGAGAGGATGTCCTACGAGCAGTACTTC. Translating gives CSVVPQERMSYEQYF.

The genes are TRBV12-3 or TRBV12-4 and TRBJ1-2; D is unclear. Trimming took off 6 bases at V and 1 base at J, with 15 bases between the two ends. There are 15 residues in the CDR3. Here the CDR3 reads CASSPTPDNNYGYTF. For the CDR3, the DNA is TGTGCCAGCAGCCCAACCCCCGACAATAACTATGGCTACACCTTC.

This clonotype has at least ten counts. This rearrangement joins TRBV11-2 to TRBJ2-1; TRBD2 matches at 10 bases. Germline V CDR1 and CDR2: SGHAT, FQNNGV. V lost 7 bases, J lost 2 bases, and 17 bases stayed unmatched. The CDR3 loop spans 19 amino acids. The CDR3 bases are TGTGCCAGCAACCACTTTTCGGCTAGCGGGAGTCTGACCTACAATGAGCAGTTCTTC. Its protein is CASNHFSASGSLTYNEQFF. The complete variable domain, with remaining parts taken from reference TRBV11-2 and TRBJ2-1, reads EAGVAQSPRYKIIEKRQSVAFWCNPISGHATLYWYQQILGQGPKLLIQFQNNGVVDDSQLPKDRFSAERLKGVDSTLKIQPAKLEDSAVYLCASNHFSASGSLTYNEQFFGPGTRLTVL.

In its sample, this clonotype was seen once. The CDR3 reads CSALGGRGANTEAFF. CDR3 in DNA: TGCAGTGCCCTGGGGGGTCGGGGGGCGAACACTGAAGCTTTCTTT. The chain is built from TRBV20-1 and TRBJ1-1; possible D gene TRBD1, 6 bases. There are 15 residues in the CDR3. Trimming cost V 6 bases and J 1 base, with 18 bases left between them. Germline values: CDR1 DFQATT, CDR2 SNEGSKA (reference sequence).

This clonotype was counted between two and nine times. This chain connects TRBV10-3 to TRBJ2-5, with TRBD1 as a possible D gene (7 bases). This CDR3 is built from 13 residues. Trimming left V 4 bases short and J 3 bases short, with 9 bases between. Germline CDR1 ENHRY, CDR2 SYGVKD. CDR3 coding DNA: TGTGCCATCAGTGGCGGGACAGAAGAGACCCAGTACTTC. Protein product: CAISGGTEETQYF.

In this sample, this clonotype turned up a few times. The chain combines TRBV6-1 with TRBJ1-6, with TRBD1 as a possible D gene (6 bases). Deletions cut 7 bases from V and 14 bases from J, with 18 bases between. In germline, CDR1 is MNHNS, CDR2 SASEGT. The CDR3 spans 13 residues. The CDR3 loop is CASTKTGTITLHF. DNA for the CDR3: TGTGCCAGCACCAAGACAGGCACCATAACCCTCCACTTT.

This clonotype was observed many times. This rearrangement joins TRBV20-1 to TRBJ1-1; D not certain. Germline CDR1 DFQATT, CDR2 SNEGSKA (reference sequence). This CDR3 comprises 14 residues. The ends were cut back, 5 bases at V and 5 bases at J, with 18 bases in the middle. In nucleotides, the CDR3 is TGCAGTGCTCCTTACGGGTCTCTGAGGACTGAAGCTTTCTTT. Amino acid sequence: CSAPYGSLRTEAFF.

J is TRBJ2-7 and V is TRBV29-1; TRBD2 aligns across 7 bases. V shed 7 bases and J 2 bases; nucleotides not matched to a gene: 8. There are 13 residues in the CDR3. CDR1 is SQVTM and CDR2 is ANQGSEA in the germline V gene. CDR3 sequence (DNA): TGCAGCGCCCGCCTACGGGGGGCCTACGAGCAGTACTTC. Its protein is CSARLRGAYEQYF.

This clonotype has only a few counts. This chain joins TRBV20-1 and TRBJ1-5, with 11 bases matching TRBD1. Losses at the gene ends were 6 bases for V and 6 bases for J; bases not matched to a gene: 7. CDR1 is DFQATT, CDR2 SNEGSKA, per germline (reference sequence). The CDR3 runs to 14 residues. The CDR3 DNA sequence: TGCAGTGCCGAAGGGACAGGGGGTCCTCAGCCCCAGCATTTT. Amino acids: CSAEGTGGPQPQHF.

This clonotype was picked up many times. This chain connects TRBV9 to TRBJ2-7; D is possibly TRBD2 (6 bases). V lost 0 bases to trimming and J lost 2 bases, with 12 bases between them. This CDR3 region has 15 residues. CDR1 is SGDLS, CDR2 YYNGEE, per germline. The CDR3 DNA reads TGTGCCAGCAGCGTAGTAGGGACTGCAGCCTACGAGCAGTACTTC. Its protein is CASSVVGTAAYEQYF.

This clonotype was found many times. This chain links TRBV5-1 with TRBJ2-7; 7 nucleotides match TRBD1. This CDR3 contains 16 residues. V lost 4 bases and J lost 2; bases outside the gene matches: 12. Per the germline V gene, CDR1 is SGHRS and CDR2 is YFSETQ. The CDR3 is CASSPQGQDLAYEQYF. The CDR3 coding sequence is TGCGCCAGCAGCCCGCAAGGACAGGATTTGGCCTACGAGCAGTACTTC.

V gene TRBV4-2 combines with J gene TRBJ1-5; D might be TRBD1 (5 bases). V was pared by 4 bases and J by 5 bases, with 21 bases between. This CDR3 is 17 amino acids long. Germline CDR1 LGHNA, CDR2 YNFKEQ. The CDR3 reads CASSPGSRGAGDQPQHF. The CDR3 DNA follows: TGTGCCAGCAGCCCGGGTTCGAGAGGCGCGGGGGATCAGCCCCAGCATTTT.

Comments on this clonotype: Being one base from a much bigger clone, this may be a read error. The V and J genes are TRBV3-1 and TRBJ1-6; D is perhaps TRBD1 (5 bases). This CDR3 has 16 residues. Per germline, CDR1 LGHDT and CDR2 YNNKEL (reference sequence). The CDR3: CAISQVEQANNSPLHF. The CDR3 DNA sequence: TGTGCCATCAGCCAAGTAGAACAGGCCAATAATTCACCCCTCCACTTT. Based on the CDR3 plus reference TRBV3-1 and TRBJ1-6, the full variable domain is DTAVSQTPKYLVTQMGNDKSIKCEQNLGHDTMYWYKQDSKKFLKIMFSYNNKELIINETVPNRFSPKSPDKAHLNLHINSLELGDSAVYFCAISQVEQANNSPLHFGNGTRLTVT.

The sample holds many counts of this clonotype. J is TRBJ1-2 and V is TRBV15; no reliable D call. The CDR3 runs 13 residues. V was pared by 0 bases and J by 5 bases, with 7 bases between. The germline V gene has CDR1 LNHNV and CDR2 YYDKDF (reference sequence). The CDR3 DNA follows: TGTGCCACCAGCAGAGAAATTGAGTATGGCTACACCTTC. Translating gives CATSREIEYGYTF.

The chain couples TRBV7-8 to TRBJ2-7, with a possible D match to TRBD1 (6 bases). Per the germline V gene, CDR1 is SGHVS and CDR2 is FQNEAQ. The CDR3 length is 15 residues. V was clipped by 1 base and J by 4 bases, with 14 bases between them. CDR3 sequence (DNA): TGTGCCAGCAGCTTAGTTTCCGGGACATCATACGAGCAGTACTTC. As protein: CASSLVSGTSYEQYF.

This clonotype was recorded many times. V gene TRBV12-3 or TRBV12-4 combines with J gene TRBJ2-7; D gene unclear. Trimming stripped 6 bases from V and 6 bases from J, with 18 bases between. The CDR3 loop spans 14 amino acids. Written as DNA, the CDR3 is TGTGCCAGCAGCAACAACCGGAAGGGCGGCGAGCAGTACTTC. Protein product: CASSNNRKGGEQYF.

This clonotype was seen ten or more times. This CDR3 reads CASTETGVGEQFF. The CDR3 bases are TGTGCCAGCACTGAAACAGGGGTGGGTGAGCAGTTCTTC. This chain links TRBV6-2 or TRBV6-3 with TRBJ2-1, with 7 bases matching TRBD1. This CDR3 is built from 13 residues. Germline CDR1 and CDR2: MNHEY and SVGEGT. J was trimmed by 9 bases and V by 7 bases; bases with no gene match: 9.

The count of this clonotype is one. A much larger clone differs from this one at a single base, so this may be a read error. The final CDR3 position lacks the conserved phenylalanine or tryptophan, pointing to a likely read error. The chain is built from TRBV4-3 and TRBJ2-1; 9 positions match TRBD1. CDR1 and CDR2 from the germline V gene are LGHNA and YSLEER. This CDR3 is 13 amino acids long. V dropped 3 bases and J dropped 9; count of bases not matched to a gene: 3. The CDR3 region has the DNA TGCGCCAGCAGCCAGGGACAGGGAGGTGAGCAGTTCTAC. Amino acids: CASSQGQGGEQFY.

This clonotype was observed a handful of times. J is TRBJ2-4 and V is TRBV20-1; D unclear. The CDR3 is made up of 16 amino acids. Germline CDR1 is DFQATT and CDR2 is SNEGSKA (reference sequence). Between the trimmed V and J ends, which lost 1 base and 0 bases, there was a span of 13 bases. The CDR3 bases are TGCAGTGCTAGAGGGACGGCCGCCCGAGCCAAAAACATTCAGTACTTC. Protein sequence: CSARGTAARAKNIQYF.

This clonotype was counted many times. The gene calls are TRBV5-5 and TRBJ1-5; no reliable D call. Germline V gene sequence: CDR1 SGHKS, CDR2 YYEKEE (reference sequence). The CDR3 totals 15 residues. Trimming stripped 0 bases from V and 2 bases from J, with 9 bases between. The CDR3 nucleotides read TGTGCCAGCAGCTTGGAGGGAAGTGGCAATCAGCCCCAGCATTTT. Its translation is CASSLEGSGNQPQHF.

DNA for the CDR3: TGCAGTGCTAGTGATGCGAGTAGCTACGAGCAGTACTTC. Protein: CSASDASSYEQYF. The V call is TRBV20-1, the J call TRBJ2-7; D is unresolved. In germline, CDR1 is DFQATT, CDR2 SNEGSKA (reference sequence). The CDR3 contains 13 residues. Trimming took 3 bases from V and 3 from J, leaving 12 bases between them.

This clonotype was observed a few times. This rearrangement joins TRBV29-1 to TRBJ2-7; D may be TRBD1 (5 bases). The CDR3 extends over 14 amino acids. The germline V gene encodes CDR1 SQVTM and CDR2 ANQGSEA. V shed 4 bases and J shed 6 bases, with 19 bases lying between them. The CDR3: CSVAAGQGFFEQYF. CDR3 nucleotide sequence: TGCAGCGTTGCAGCTGGGCAGGGTTTTTTCGAGCAGTACTTC.

This clonotype has ten or more counts. The CDR3 region is CSARDGAILNTGELFF. For the CDR3, the DNA is TGCAGTGCTAGAGATGGGGCTATACTGAACACCGGGGAGCTGTTTTTT. This rearrangement joins TRBV20-1 to TRBJ2-2; TRBD1 might be the D (5 bases). The germline gives CDR1 DFQATT, CDR2 SNEGSKA (reference sequence). CDR3 length: 16 amino acids. The V end was cut by 0 bases, the J end by 1 base, with 12 bases between.

The CDR3 is CSGTTGQTNTGELFF. The CDR3 DNA sequence: TGCAGCGGTACTACGGGACAGACGAACACCGGGGAGCTGTTTTTT. V and J are TRBV29-1 and TRBJ2-2, with 7 bases identical to TRBD1. The CDR3 sequence is 15 residues long. Germline trimming cut 7 bases from V and 0 bases from J; bases unmatched to any gene: 8. CDR1 is SQVTM, CDR2 ANQGSEA, per germline.

This clonotype was seen repeatedly, ten times or more. The rearrangement joins TRBV5-1 to TRBJ1-1; D is unresolved. CDR1 and CDR2 from the germline V gene are SGHRS and YFSETQ. V lost 4 bases and J 1 base, leaving 11 bases between the germline ends. The CDR3 loop spans 14 amino acids. The CDR3 DNA reads as TGCGCCAGCAGCGACCCGACACAGAACACTGAAGCTTTCTTT. As protein: CASSDPTQNTEAFF.

This sequence joins TRBV29-1 and TRBJ2-7; D may be TRBD1 (5 bases). Germline V gene lookup returns CDR1 SQVTM and CDR2 ANQGSEA. Trimming took 6 bases from V and 3 from J, leaving 15 bases between them. The CDR3 is 13 amino acids. The CDR3 region has the DNA TGCAGCGTCGCACTGGACACATACTACGAGCAGTACTTC. Its translation is CSVALDTYYEQYF.